This is a list of T cell receptor beta chains from one sample in a study of shared clonotypes between healthy human individuals. Sequencing used immunoSEQ multiplex PCR; TCRdb keeps in-frame clones, though not all of them. The table shows about 960,000 clones, with approximately 80% occurring only once. The sample comprised memory CD4+ T cells sorted from blood. The source is a young man in good health. Each CDR3 is given with its conserved first and last residue. The D gene is left open where the match is weak. Clone size is shown for a subset of rows, as once, few, many or a class of expanded clone.

d_call: -
clone_size: -
j_call: TRBJ2-4
v_call: TRBV30
cdr3_nt: TGTGCCTGGGATATCGGGGGAGCCAAAAACATTCAGTACTTC
cdr3_aa: CAWDIGGAKNIQYF

d_call: -
clone_size: -
j_call: TRBJ2-7
v_call: TRBV6-1
cdr3_nt: TGTGCCAGCTGGAGAGGGGCGCAAGTCCACGAGCAGTACTTC
cdr3_aa: CASWRGAQVHEQYF

d_call: TRBD2
clone_size: -
j_call: TRBJ2-3
v_call: TRBV9
cdr3_nt: TGTGCCAGCAGCTCCCGACTAGCGGGAGAGGGGGATACGCAGTATTTT
cdr3_aa: CASSSRLAGEGDTQYF

d_call: -
clone_size: -
j_call: TRBJ1-2
v_call: TRBV19
cdr3_nt: TGTGCCAGTAGTGACCCCATCTTAGGGCATGGCTACACCTTC
cdr3_aa: CASSDPILGHGYTF

d_call: -
clone_size: -
j_call: TRBJ2-3
v_call: TRBV4-3
cdr3_nt: TGCGCCAGCAGCCAAGCTTACGCGGCTAGCACAGATACGCAGTATTTT
cdr3_aa: CASSQAYAASTDTQYF

d_call: -
clone_size: -
j_call: TRBJ2-1
v_call: TRBV20-1
cdr3_nt: TGCAGTGCCTCAAAATGGGATGAGCAGTTCTTC
cdr3_aa: CSASKWDEQFF

d_call: TRBD1
clone_size: once
j_call: TRBJ1-2
v_call: TRBV18
cdr3_nt: TGTGCCAGCTCACCGGCGGGACAGGGGTTCTATGGCTACACCTTC
cdr3_aa: CASSPAGQGFYGYTF

d_call: -
clone_size: -
j_call: TRBJ2-5
v_call: TRBV21-1
cdr3_nt: TGTGCCAGCAGCGGTCCTAGCGGGAGGGTGCAAGAGACCCAGTACTTC
cdr3_aa: CASSGPSGRVQETQYF

d_call: TRBD1
clone_size: -
j_call: TRBJ2-7
v_call: TRBV5-4
cdr3_nt: TGTGCCAGCAGCCTGGACAGGGGCTCCTACGAGCAGTACTTC
cdr3_aa: CASSLDRGSYEQYF

d_call: -
clone_size: -
j_call: TRBJ2-7
v_call: TRBV7-9
cdr3_nt: TGTGCCAGCAGCTTAGTACTGGGGTACGAGCAGTACTTC
cdr3_aa: CASSLVLGYEQYF

d_call: TRBD1
clone_size: -
j_call: TRBJ1-6
v_call: TRBV9
cdr3_nt: TGTGCCAGCAGCGTTTCAGGGGGCAGCTCCTATAATTCACCCCTCCACTTT
cdr3_aa: CASSVSGGSSYNSPLHF

d_call: -
clone_size: once
j_call: TRBJ2-2
v_call: TRBV30
cdr3_nt: TGTGCCTGGGGGGACACCGGGGAGCTGTTTTTT
cdr3_aa: CAWGDTGELFF

d_call: TRBD2
clone_size: -
j_call: TRBJ2-1
v_call: TRBV2
cdr3_nt: TGTGCCACCAAGCGGGATTACTCCTACAATGAGCAGTTCTTC
cdr3_aa: CATKRDYSYNEQFF